In its sample, the clone carrying this TCR beta chain was seen a few times. The antigen remains undetermined. The PCR employed 60 Vbeta primers together with 13 Jbeta primers. Repertoires were generated with immunoSEQ multiplex PCR, while TCRdb's copy carries only in-frame clones and drops some. The repertoire has about 90,000 clones, approximately 70% of them found once; the top ten carry around 2.3%. This record comes from a study of cytomegalovirus exposure and HLA in healthy donors. This CDR3 has 15 residues. V lost 8 bases and J 8 bases, leaving 22 bases between the germline ends. Germline CDR1 WNHNN, CDR2 SYGVQD (reference sequence). This cohort consisted of healthy bone marrow donors. Donors had nominal health at sampling but likely had unrecorded immune exposures. Study-wide results and caveats: A later analysis linked a missense DCLRE1C variant to TCR beta V- and J-gene trimming. Some V segments could not be told apart, so they were left out, TRBV6-2 and TRBV6-3 among them.

The TCR sequence derives from a young man in good health and CMV-seronegative. The material sequenced was PBMCs. The V call is TRBV10-1, the J call TRBJ2-4; the D gene is possibly TRBD2 (7 bases). CDR3 DNA: TGCGCCAGCCAAGTAAGGGGGGGGCTAGGAGACATTCAGTACTTC. Translating gives CASQVRGGLGDIQYF.